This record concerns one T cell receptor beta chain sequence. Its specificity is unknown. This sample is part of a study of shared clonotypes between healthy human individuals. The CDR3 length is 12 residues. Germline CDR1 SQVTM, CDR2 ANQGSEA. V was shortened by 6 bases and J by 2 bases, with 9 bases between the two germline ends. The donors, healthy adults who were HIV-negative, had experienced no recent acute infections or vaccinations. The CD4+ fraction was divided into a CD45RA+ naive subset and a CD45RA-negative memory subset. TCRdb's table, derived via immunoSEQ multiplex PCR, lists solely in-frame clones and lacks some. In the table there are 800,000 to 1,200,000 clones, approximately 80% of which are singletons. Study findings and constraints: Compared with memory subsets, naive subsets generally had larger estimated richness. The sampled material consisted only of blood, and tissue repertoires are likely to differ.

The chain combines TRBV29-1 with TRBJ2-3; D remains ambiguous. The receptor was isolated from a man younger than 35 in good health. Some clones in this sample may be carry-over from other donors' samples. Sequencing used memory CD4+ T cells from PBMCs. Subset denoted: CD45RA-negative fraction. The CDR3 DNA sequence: TGCAGCGTCGCCCTTTTCACAGATACGCAGTATTTT. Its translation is CSVALFTDTQYF.